A single sample is the source of the 25 T cell receptor beta chains below, sequenced in a study of T cells after yellow fever vaccination. TCRdb re-analysed the 5' RACE reads in MiXCR, keeping a single row per CDR3 protein. The profile shows around 340,000 distinct CDR3 sequences, about 9.5% of them singletons. This specimen was PBMCs, taken on the day of the first yellow fever vaccination. The source is a young man who received the YFV17D yellow fever vaccine.

This clonotype turned up a few times. The V and J genes are TRBV11-3 and TRBJ2-1, with D perhaps TRBD2 (7 bases). Germline V lookup: CDR1 SGHNT, CDR2 YENEEA. The CDR3 has 16 amino acids. V was cut by 5 bases and J by 8 bases, with 22 bases left in between. The CDR3 bases are TGTGCCAGCAGCCGGGGGGCCTTACGGAATGGGGATGAGCAGTTCTTC. Translation: CASSRGALRNGDEQFF.

This clonotype showed up many times. The rearrangement uses TRBV5-1 and TRBJ2-7; possibly TRBD1 for D (6 bases). CDR1 SGHRS and CDR2 YFSETQ come from the germline V gene. V shed 1 base and J shed 2 bases, with 10 bases lying between them. The CDR3 has 14 residues. CDR3 region: CASSLQQGAYEQYF. CDR3 sequence (DNA): TGCGCCAGCAGCTTGCAACAGGGAGCCTACGAGCAGTACTTC.

This clonotype showed up just a few times. The rearrangement links TRBV20-1 to TRBJ2-1, with D perhaps matching TRBD2 (5 bases). CDR1 and CDR2 (germline): DFQATT, SNEGSKA (reference sequence). The CDR3 length is 15 residues. The V gene lost 0 bases and the J gene lost 4 bases, with 13 bases spanning the gap. CDR3 nucleotide sequence: TGCAGTGCTAGAGAAAGAGGGTCCTTTTACAATGAGCAGTTCTTC. Amino acid sequence: CSARERGSFYNEQFF.

A few counts support this clonotype. The chain couples TRBV27 to TRBJ2-5; D is possibly TRBD2 (5 bases). V lost 5 bases and J 5 bases, leaving 15 bases between the germline ends. Germline loops: CDR1 MNHEY, CDR2 SMNVEV (reference sequence). The CDR3 is 14 amino acids. CDR3 nucleotide sequence: TGTGCCAGCAGTCCCGAGGGCGGTGGTGAGACCCAGTACTTC. It specifies CASSPEGGGETQYF.

This clonotype occurred a few times. The genes are TRBV12-3 or TRBV12-4 and TRBJ1-4; 9 nucleotides agree with TRBD1. After removal of 4 bases from V and 7 bases from J, the junction contained 7 bases not matched to a gene. This CDR3 spans 15 amino acids. The CDR3 loop reads CASSSGTGMSEKLFF. The CDR3 coding sequence is TGTGCCAGCAGTTCCGGGACAGGGATGAGTGAAAAACTGTTTTTT.

This clonotype was observed a few times. V is TRBV7-8 and J is TRBJ1-6; 7 nucleotides agree with TRBD1. The CDR3 is 14 amino acids. CDR1 is SGHVS and CDR2 is FQNEAQ in the germline V gene. Unmatched junction bases numbered 3, after V lost 5 bases and J lost 5 bases. CDR3 amino acids: CASSDRVNNSPLHF. The CDR3 DNA reads as TGTGCCAGCAGCGACAGGGTTAATAATTCACCCCTCCACTTT.

The gene calls are TRBV10-2 and TRBJ2-5, with TRBD2 as a possible D gene (5 bases). Trimming pared 2 bases from V and 4 bases from J, leaving 11 bases between. Germline CDR1 WSHSY, CDR2 SAAADI. The CDR3 is 14 amino acids. CDR3 sequence reads: CASSEPGNAETQYF. The DNA of the CDR3 is TGCGCCAGCAGTGAGCCGGGGAATGCAGAGACCCAGTACTTC.

Only a few counts were recorded for this clonotype. This chain links TRBV6-2 or TRBV6-3 with TRBJ2-5, with 9 bases fitting TRBD2. The junction had 1 base not matched to a gene; V was cut back by 2 bases and J by 3 bases. The germline V gene encodes CDR1 MNHEY and CDR2 SVGEGT. This CDR3 has 14 amino acids. The DNA of the CDR3 is TGTGCCAGCAGTTACGGGACTAGCAAAGAGACCCAGTACTTC. It specifies CASSYGTSKETQYF.

This clonotype showed up just a few times. V gene TRBV7-2 combines with J gene TRBJ2-3; D uncertain. The CDR3 extends over 15 amino acids. Germline V gives CDR1 SGHTA, CDR2 FQGNSA. The V end was cut by 5 bases, the J end by 1 base, with 13 bases between. Written as DNA, the CDR3 is TGTGCCAGCAGCGGCTTGGGGTCCGGCACAGATACGCAGTATTTT. Translated, it gives CASSGLGSGTDTQYF.

This clonotype was picked up a small number of times. The chain carries TRBV15 and TRBJ2-5, with TRBD1 as a possible D gene (6 bases). The germline V gene has CDR1 LNHNV and CDR2 YYDKDF (reference sequence). The CDR3 contains 15 residues. V lost 3 bases, J lost 5 bases, and 16 bases lay in between. The CDR3 sequence is CATSRTPGVWETQYF. The CDR3 DNA sequence: TGTGCCACCAGCAGGACCCCAGGGGTTTGGGAGACCCAGTACTTC.

This clonotype appeared a few times. This sequence joins TRBV5-1 and TRBJ2-5; TRBD2 aligns across 10 bases. V lost 4 bases and J lost 4; bases outside the gene matches: 4. This CDR3 region has 14 residues. From germline, CDR1 is SGHRS and CDR2 YFSETQ. The CDR3 nucleotides read TGCGCCAGCAGCCCCTCTAGCGGGGGAGAGACCCAGTACTTC. Amino acids: CASSPSSGGETQYF. The full variable domain, its missing parts supplied by reference TRBV5-1 and TRBJ2-5, is KAGVTQTPRYLIKTRGQQVTLSCSPISGHRSVSWYQQTPGQGLQFLFEYFSETQRNKGNFPGRFSGRQFSNSRSEMNVSTLELGDSALYLCASSPSSGGETQYFGPGTRLLVL.

The rearrangement joins TRBV5-6 to TRBJ2-5; TRBD2 might be the D (7 bases). The CDR3 is made up of 13 amino acids. Trimming cost V 4 bases and J 5 bases, with 12 bases left between them. The germline V gene has CDR1 SGHDT and CDR2 YYEEEE. Here the CDR3 DNA reads TGTGCCAGCAGCCGCGGGGGCGGGGAGACCCAGTACTTC. Residues: CASSRGGGETQYF.

The table lists this clonotype with a few counts. The chain recombines TRBV4-1 with TRBJ2-7, with D perhaps assigned TRBD1 or TRBD2 (5 bases each). Deletions cut 4 bases from V and 1 base from J, with 17 bases between. From germline, CDR1 is MGHRA and CDR2 YSYEKL. The CDR3 length is 16 residues. CDR3 sequence (DNA): TGCGCCAGCAGCCCGGGGCCCTCAGAAGGATCCTACGAGCAGTACGTC. Translation gives CASSPGPSEGSYEQYV.

Only a few counts were recorded for this clonotype. In nucleotides, the CDR3 is TGTGCCAGCAGTTACCACAGGGAGGAGGACGAGCAGTACGTC. It is translated as CASSYHREEDEQYV. V gene TRBV6-2 or TRBV6-3 combines with J gene TRBJ2-7; D assignment may be TRBD1 or TRBD2 (6 bases each). This CDR3 is built from 14 residues. Trimming stripped 2 bases from V and 5 bases from J, with 13 bases between. CDR1 is MNHEY, CDR2 SVGEGT, per germline.

This clonotype was observed a few times. The chain employs TRBV4-3 and TRBJ2-1; D may be TRBD1 (6 bases). CDR1 is LGHNA, CDR2 YSLEER, per germline. Deletions cut 0 bases from V and 8 bases from J, with 20 bases between. CDR3 length: 17 residues. CDR3 DNA sequence: TGCGCCAGCAGCCAAGATCTTGGGACACTCATGCGCGATGAGCAGTTCTTC. This sequence encodes CASSQDLGTLMRDEQFF.

This clonotype was picked up a small number of times. The genes are TRBV19 and TRBJ2-1; possibly TRBD2 for D (5 bases). With 4 bases removed from V and 7 bases from J, the gap between germline ends came to 35 bases. Germline-derived CDR1 and CDR2 are LNHDA and SQIVND (reference sequence). The CDR3 covers 21 residues. CDR3 nucleotide sequence: TGTGCCAGTAGTACCCCCCCCGGGGAAAGGAGAAACCGGGAACTTTGGAATGAGCAGTTCTTC. This translates into CASSTPPGERRNRELWNEQFF.

This clonotype was found a few times. The chain carries TRBV5-4 and TRBJ1-2; 10 bases agree with TRBD1. J gave up 7 bases and V 4 bases, and 13 bases lay outside the gene matches. This CDR3 has 16 amino acids. CDR1 SGHNT and CDR2 YYREEE come from the germline V gene (reference sequence). The CDR3 region is CASSPLLGTGDGGYTF. In nucleotides, the CDR3 is TGTGCCAGCAGCCCCCTCCTCGGGACAGGGGATGGTGGCTACACCTTC.

The V and J genes are TRBV28 and TRBJ2-3; 8 positions agree with TRBD2. This CDR3 is 20 amino acids long. Germline-derived CDR1 and CDR2 are MDHEN and SYDVKM. Trimming removed 2 bases from V and 2 bases from J; junction bases left unmatched: 18. This CDR3 reads CASSLPSRRGGISPTDTQYF. As DNA, the CDR3 is TGTGCCAGCAGTTTACCCTCCAGACGGGGGGGGATCAGCCCCACAGATACGCAGTATTTT.

This clonotype was counted only a few times. This chain connects TRBV30 to TRBJ1-1; D is unclear. Trimming pared 7 bases from V and 4 bases from J, leaving 13 bases between. The CDR3 has 12 residues. Germline V gene lookup returns CDR1 GTSNPN and CDR2 SVGIG (reference sequence). CDR3 loop: CALRPAGTEAFF. CDR3 nucleotides: TGTGCCTTACGGCCGGCGGGCACTGAAGCTTTCTTT.

The V call is TRBV27, the J call TRBJ2-4; 7 nucleotides match TRBD1. Germline lookup yields CDR1 MNHEY and CDR2 SMNVEV (reference sequence). Trimming cost V 3 bases and J 7 bases; bases outside gene matches: 12. The CDR3 totals 16 residues. The chain's CDR3 is CASSFLDRSLGNIQYF. CDR3 DNA: TGTGCCAGCAGTTTCTTGGACAGGAGCCTAGGGAACATTCAGTACTTC.

J is TRBJ1-1 and V is TRBV20-1, with D hard to call. CDR1 is DFQATT and CDR2 is SNEGSKA in the germline V gene (reference sequence). Trimming removed 6 bases from V and 0 bases from J, with 11 bases in between. This CDR3 has 13 amino acids. CDR3 bases: TGCAGTGCAGTCGGGAGCTTGAACACTGAAGCTTTCTTT. This sequence encodes CSAVGSLNTEAFF.

This clonotype has just a few counts. This rearrangement joins TRBV7-6 to TRBJ1-1, with TRBD1 matching 9 bases. CDR3 length: 15 residues. J gave up 7 bases and V 4 bases, and 10 bases lay outside the gene matches. CDR1 is SGHVS and CDR2 is FNYEAQ in the germline V gene. In DNA form, the CDR3 reads TGTGCCAGCAGCTCTCTGCGGACAGGGGTTGGTGAAGCTTTCTTT. Translated: CASSSLRTGVGEAFF. Full variable domain (missing parts from reference TRBV7-6 and TRBJ1-1): GAGVSQSPRYKVTKRGQDVALRCDPISGHVSLYWYRQALGQGPEFLTYFNYEAQQDKSGLPNDRFSAERPEGSISTLTIQRTEQRDSAMYRCASSSLRTGVGEAFFGQGTRLTVV.

The chain joins TRBV24-1 to TRBJ2-1; D unclear. The CDR3 has 16 amino acids. Trimming took off 3 bases at V and 2 bases at J, with 13 bases between the two ends. Germline V gene data show CDR1 as KGHDR and CDR2 as SFDVKD. The CDR3 reads CATSDTEPLTYNEQFF. CDR3 sequence (DNA): TGTGCCACCAGTGATACGGAGCCTCTTACCTACAATGAGCAGTTCTTC.

There are a few counts of this clonotype. The rearrangement uses TRBV7-2 and TRBJ2-3; 11 bases line up with TRBD2. CDR1 and CDR2 from the germline V gene are SGHTA and FQGNSA. The CDR3 spans 16 residues. Losses at the gene ends were 2 bases for V and 7 bases for J; bases not matched to a gene: 8. The CDR3 coding sequence is TGTGCCAGCAGCTTAATTAGCGGGGGGGAGGGTCATACGCAGTATTTT. Translated, it gives CASSLISGGEGHTQYF.

The V gene is TRBV7-2, the J gene TRBJ1-2, with 7 bases lining up with TRBD1. CDR3 size: 15 residues. V lost 5 bases, J lost 2 bases, and 8 bases stayed unmatched. CDR1 SGHTA and CDR2 FQGNSA come from the germline V gene. The CDR3 sequence: CASSRDSLGNYGYTF. The DNA of the CDR3 is TGTGCCAGCAGCCGGGACAGCCTCGGGAACTATGGCTACACCTTC.